The 6 T cell receptor beta chains below come from one sample, sequenced in a study of blood T cell repertoires in COVID-19. The protocol was immunoSEQ multiplex PCR, while the TCRdb copy is restricted to in-frame clones and leaves out a portion. The repertoire holds about 80,000 clones, with about 80% as singletons. The sample consisted of peripheral blood. The receptors originated from a human donor in a cohort sampled during active COVID-19.

V is TRBV3-1 (or the pseudogene TRBV3-2) and J is TRBJ1-5, with 7 bases matching TRBD1. This CDR3 spans 16 amino acids. V lost 0 bases, J lost 6 bases, and 8 bases stayed unmatched. CDR1 and CDR2 (germline): LGHDT, YNNKEL (reference sequence). CDR3 region: CASSQDHRQGGQPQHF. DNA of the CDR3: TGTGCCAGCAGCCAAGATCATCGACAGGGAGGTCAGCCCCAGCATTTT.

The gene calls are TRBV4-1 and TRBJ2-7; the D gene is possibly TRBD2 (6 bases). Germline loops: CDR1 MGHRA, CDR2 YSYEKL. The CDR3 is made up of 15 amino acids. The V end lost 0 bases, the J end lost 2 bases, and 11 bases lay between the germline ends. CDR3 DNA: TGCGCCAGCAGCCAAGATCGGGGGTTACCCTACGAGCAGTACTTC. The encoded protein is CASSQDRGLPYEQYF.

This clone has only one observation. This chain uses TRBV2 with TRBJ1-5; 9 bases line up with TRBD1. In germline, CDR1 is SNHLY, CDR2 FYNNEI. Trimming cost V 8 bases and J 1 base; bases outside gene matches: 6. The CDR3 is 15 amino acids. Written as DNA, the CDR3 is TGTGCCAGCCAACTGGACAGGGGAAGCAATCAGCCCCAGCATTTT. Amino acids: CASQLDRGSNQPQHF.

V gene TRBV2 combines with J gene TRBJ2-5, with 7 bases aligning to TRBD1. Unmatched junction bases numbered 6, after V lost 1 base and J lost 7 bases. This CDR3 spans 14 amino acids. The germline gives CDR1 SNHLY, CDR2 FYNNEI. The CDR3 bases are TGTGCCAGCAGTGAAGGAAACAGGGGCCGGACCCAGTACTTC. This gives the protein CASSEGNRGRTQYF.

J is TRBJ2-7 and V is TRBV19; 11 bases align to TRBD2. The CDR3 covers 19 residues. Germline V lookup: CDR1 LNHDA, CDR2 SQIVND (reference sequence). V lost 5 bases and J lost 0; bases outside the gene matches: 15. CDR3 protein: CASSSTGASGGPTSYEQYF. The CDR3 region has the DNA TGTGCCAGTAGTTCCACGGGGGCTAGCGGGGGGCCTACCTCCTACGAGCAGTACTTC.

This chain connects TRBV3-1 (or the pseudogene TRBV3-2) to TRBJ1-2; 7 bases agree with TRBD1. This CDR3 has 14 amino acids. After removal of 4 bases from V and 2 bases from J, the junction contained 4 bases not matched to a gene. The germline gives CDR1 LGHDT, CDR2 YNNKEL (reference sequence). Here the CDR3 reads CASSPETGNYGYTF. The CDR3 region has the DNA TGTGCCAGCAGCCCAGAGACAGGGAACTATGGCTACACCTTC.